This TCR beta chain was sequenced during a study of blood T cells in healthy people across ages. General study results and limits: PBMC samples, being unsorted, prevented any conclusive comparison of naive and antigen-experienced cells.

The sample holds many counts of this clonotype. Its antigen is currently unknown. A J-beta primer mix and a sample-barcoded 5' primer were used in a second PCR of roughly 6 to 11 cycles. TCRdb itself ran the 5' RACE reads through MiXCR, one entry per CDR3 protein. The sample contains approximately 680,000 distinct CDR3 sequences, 32% of which appear only once. J lost 6 bases, V lost 3 bases, and 13 bases had no gene match. The CDR3 is 15 amino acids. Germline V gene lookup returns CDR1 DFQATT and CDR2 SNEGSKA (reference sequence). The V and J genes are TRBV20-1 and TRBJ2-7; 8 nucleotides align to TRBD1. The specimen was blood. The TCR comes from a woman aged 80 or over in good health. The CDR3 nucleotides are TGCAGTGCTAGGGCCAGACAGGGGCCCCAGGGCGAGCAGTACTTC. It translates to CSARARQGPQGEQYF.